These T cell receptor beta chains were read from a single sample in a study of post-analysis software for immune sequencing data. MiXCR, applied by TCRdb to the PCR reads, yields one record per CDR3 protein. This table holds approximately 770,000 distinct CDR3 sequences, 46% found once. Source material: blood. The receptors come from a girl aged 10 to 17 with multiple sclerosis. CDR3s leave out the opening cysteine and the closing phenylalanine or tryptophan.

cdr3_length j_call v_call cdr3_aa
14 TRBJ2-1 TRBV12-3/TRBV12-4 ASSPGGGGKDNEQF
10 TRBJ2-4 TRBV5-1 ASRGGENIQY
10 TRBJ2-7 TRBV20-1 SARRDSYEQY
13 TRBJ2-3 TRBV20-1 SARGAPEDTDTQY
7 TRBJ2-5 TRBV2 ASMETQY
10 TRBJ1-5 TRBV20-1 SLGRPNQPQH
11 TRBJ1-5 TRBV7-6 ASAQGANQPQH
14 TRBJ2-1 TRBV29-1 SASAPSAYTYNEQF
11 TRBJ2-1 TRBV29-1 SAGGQGNNERF
13 TRBJ2-7 TRBV20-1 SAREGGTSAYEQY
12 TRBJ1-6 TRBV18 ASSGTGNNSPLH
12 TRBJ2-3 TRBV7-3 ASSSGGSTDTQY
11 TRBJ1-2 TRBV12-3/TRBV12-4 ASSFGTVGGYT
11 TRBJ2-4 TRBV7-2 ASSLDLIREQY
11 TRBJ2-3 TRBV15 ATNDGGADTQY